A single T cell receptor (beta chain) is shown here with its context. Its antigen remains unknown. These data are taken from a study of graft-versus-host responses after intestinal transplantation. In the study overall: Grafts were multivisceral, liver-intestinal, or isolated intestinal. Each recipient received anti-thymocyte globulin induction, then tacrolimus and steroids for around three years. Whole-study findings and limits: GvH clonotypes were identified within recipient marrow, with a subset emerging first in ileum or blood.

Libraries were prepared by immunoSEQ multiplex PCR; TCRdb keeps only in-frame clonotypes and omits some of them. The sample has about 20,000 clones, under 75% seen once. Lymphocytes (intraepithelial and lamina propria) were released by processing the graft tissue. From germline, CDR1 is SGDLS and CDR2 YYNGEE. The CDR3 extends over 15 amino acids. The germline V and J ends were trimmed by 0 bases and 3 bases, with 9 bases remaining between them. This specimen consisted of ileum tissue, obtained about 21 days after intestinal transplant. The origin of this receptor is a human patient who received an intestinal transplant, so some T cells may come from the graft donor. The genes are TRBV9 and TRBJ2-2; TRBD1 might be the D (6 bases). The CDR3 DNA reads TGTGCCAGCAGCGTAGTAGGACAGTACACCGGGGAGCTGTTTTTT. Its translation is CASSVVGQYTGELFF.